Below are 8 T cell receptor beta chains sequenced from a single sample in a study of human T cells and chemical hapten exposure. TCRdb redid the calling of the RACE reads with MiXCR, one entry per CDR3 protein. The sample yields about 70,000 distinct CDR3 sequences, approximately 11% seen once. Time point denoted: pre-sensitization, week 0. The treatment was: therapeutic diphenylcyclopropenone sensitization with weekly scalp DPC. The sample in question was whole blood, obtained in connection with sensitization to the hapten diphenylcyclopropenone (DPC). The receptors stem from a woman between 45 and 65 years old with alopecia areata. Some clones in this sample may be carry-over from other donors' samples.

This clonotype was counted only a few times. The chain couples TRBV28 to TRBJ1-2, with D perhaps matching TRBD1 (5 bases). CDR1 and CDR2 from the germline V gene are MDHEN and SYDVKM. The CDR3 is made up of 14 amino acids. V was clipped by 8 bases and J by 4 bases, with 17 bases between them. CDR3 region: CASRREGIIYGYTF. CDR3 bases: TGTGCCAGCCGGCGCGAGGGGATAATCTATGGCTACACCTTC.

The chain carries TRBV7-2 and TRBJ2-7, with TRBD2 identical over 7 bases. V lost 5 bases to trimming and J lost 2 bases; unmatched junction nucleotides: 9. The CDR3 has 15 residues. Germline-derived CDR1 and CDR2 are SGHTA and FQGNSA. This chain's CDR3 is CASSRLAGVTYEQYF. CDR3 coding DNA: TGTGCCAGCAGCCGGTTGGCGGGGGTCACCTACGAGCAGTACTTC.

This clonotype was detected many times. The rearrangement uses TRBV7-9 and TRBJ1-1; D is uncertain. V gave up 4 bases and J gave up 1 base, with 7 bases separating them. Germline V gene lookup returns CDR1 SEHNR and CDR2 FQNEAQ (reference sequence). The CDR3 has 13 residues. In DNA, the CDR3 is TGTGCCAGCAGCTCCGTAGGGAACACTGAAGCTTTCTTT. It specifies CASSSVGNTEAFF. Drawing the rest from reference TRBV7-9 and TRBJ1-1, the complete variable domain is DTGVSQNPRHKITKRGQNVTFRCDPISEHNRLYWYRQTLGQGPEFLTYFQNEAQLEKSRLLSDRFSAERPKGSFSTLEIQRTEQGDSAMYLCASSSVGNTEAFFGQGTRLTVV.

The V and J genes are TRBV25-1 and TRBJ2-7; tentatively, D is TRBD1 (5 bases). The CDR3 has 14 amino acids. The germline V gene encodes CDR1 MGHDK and CDR2 SYGVNS. Trimming cost V 7 bases and J 5 bases, with 18 bases left between them. The CDR3 loop is CASKGELLKDEQYF. For the CDR3, the DNA is TGTGCCAGCAAAGGGGAACTACTAAAGGACGAGCAGTACTTC.

The chain carries TRBV7-2 and TRBJ1-5; D remains unclear. The CDR3 is made up of 13 amino acids. Germline V CDR1 and CDR2: SGHTA, FQGNSA. The V end lost 5 bases, the J end lost 7 bases, and 12 bases lay between the germline ends. CDR3 loop: CASSGDPGQPQHF. In nucleotides, the CDR3 is TGTGCCAGCAGCGGTGACCCGGGGCAGCCCCAGCATTTT.

This clonotype came up many times. The genes are TRBV7-6 and TRBJ2-7, with 8 bases identical to TRBD2. CDR1 is SGHVS, CDR2 FNYEAQ, per germline. Losses at the gene ends were 3 bases for V and 3 bases for J; bases not matched to a gene: 13. The CDR3 runs to 17 residues. The CDR3 nucleotides are TGTGCCAGCAGCTTCGCCCGAAGTGGCGGGAGGAACTACGAGCAGTACTTC. Translated, it gives CASSFARSGGRNYEQYF.

This clonotype has only a few counts. The chain carries TRBV27 and TRBJ2-7; D assignment may be TRBD1 or TRBD2 (5 bases each). The CDR3 has 13 residues. V lost 5 bases, J lost 4 bases, and 12 bases lay in between. CDR1 and CDR2 from the germline V gene are MNHEY and SMNVEV (reference sequence). The CDR3 is CASSLWDGYEQYF. DNA of the CDR3: TGTGCCAGCAGTCTATGGGACGGATACGAGCAGTACTTC.

At least ten counts were recorded for this clonotype. This chain links TRBV29-1 with TRBJ2-1; TRBD1 matches at 7 bases. This CDR3 has 20 amino acids. V gave up 3 bases and J gave up 0 bases; unmatched junction bases: 20. Germline V gives CDR1 SQVTM, CDR2 ANQGSEA. For the CDR3, the DNA is TGCAGCGTTGAGGGTGAACAACAGGGGACCATAGGGAGCTCCTACAATGAGCAGTTCTTC. Translation: CSVEGEQQGTIGSSYNEQFF.